Given below is one TCR beta chain in context. This sample is drawn from a study of blood T cell repertoires in COVID-19. Looking at the study overall: Sites across the United States, Italy and Spain contributed samples from acute and convalescent COVID-19.

The V end was cut by 0 bases, the J end by 4 bases, with 10 bases between. CDR3 length equals 15 residues. The germline V gene encodes CDR1 LNHNV and CDR2 YYDKDF (reference sequence). Study processing details: The authors estimated nucleated cell counts from reference gene primer amplification. Clones were read by immunoSEQ multiplex PCR, and TCRdb kept only the in-frame ones, dropping some. Clonal size and the V and J genes are those of that table, whereas D and trimming came from the DNA. The sample carries about 170,000 clones, 90% to 95% recorded once. The sample taken for sequencing was peripheral blood. The TCR comes from a woman aged 50 to 60 with acute or convalescent COVID-19. V and J are TRBV15 and TRBJ1-5, with D perhaps TRBD1 (5 bases). CDR3 nucleotides: TGTGCCACCAGCAGAGATTACAGGAAAAATCAGCCCCAGCATTTT. As protein: CATSRDYRKNQPQHF.